These 3 T cell receptor beta chains were sequenced from one sample in a study of siplizumab effects on memory and regulatory T cells. Clones were sequenced by immunoSEQ multiplex PCR, and TCRdb holds only the in-frame ones, with some missing. The sample includes 90,000 to 130,000 clones, roughly 92% of them seen just once. Sequencing was performed on CD4+ T cells sorted from blood. These receptors were taken from a human donor in good health.

This chain connects TRBV19 to TRBJ1-4; no clear D. Germline-derived CDR1 and CDR2 are LNHDA and SQIVND (reference sequence). The CDR3 contains 13 residues. V lost 4 bases and J 5 bases, leaving 8 bases between the germline ends. CDR3 sequence: CASSNWANEKLFF. CDR3 coding DNA: TGTGCCAGTAGTAACTGGGCAAATGAAAAACTGTTTTTT.

The rearrangement joins TRBV6-5 to TRBJ2-3, with D tentatively TRBD2 (6 bases). The CDR3 covers 16 residues. The V end was cut by 0 bases, the J end by 0 bases, with 10 bases between. In germline, CDR1 is MNHEY, CDR2 SVGAGI. The CDR3 region has the DNA TGTGCCAGCAGTTACTCGTTCCTAGCGAGCACAGATACGCAGTATTTT. It encodes CASSYSFLASTDTQYF.

The rearrangement links TRBV7-3 to TRBJ2-1, with 9 bases matching TRBD2. Germline CDR1 SGHTA, CDR2 FQGTGA. The length of the CDR3 is 15 residues. Trimming cost V 5 bases and J 5 bases; bases outside gene matches: 7. The CDR3 nucleotides are TGTGCCAGCAGCCCCACTAGCGGGCAGAACAATGAGCAGTTCTTC. Protein: CASSPTSGQNNEQFF.